These 29 T cell receptor beta chains were sequenced from one sample in a study of response to subunit inactivated influenza vaccine (dated by TCRdb to 2017 to 2018). The library was prepared using RT-PCR. TCRdb records Illumina HiSeq 2500 as the sequencer. TCRdb applied fastp at Q25 and MiXCR to the public reads, then kept only in-frame beta chains. Each entry merges the rows of one CDR3 protein and shows their most common DNA and genes. The sample table records some 600,000 distinct CDR3 sequences; 14% of these occur just once. The ten largest account for 7.6% of the sample. This sample comprised PBMCs from blood, obtained around 14 days before vaccination. These receptors came from a man between 50 and 59 years old who received an inactivated influenza vaccine. Donor details come from another sample of the same person, matched by shared clones.

This clonotype has at least ten counts. The chain uses TRBV2 and TRBJ1-4, with D unresolved. Trimming left V 7 bases short and J 5 bases short, with 14 bases between. This CDR3 is built from 14 residues. Germline V gives CDR1 SNHLY, CDR2 FYNNEI. CDR3 DNA: TGTGCCAGCACAATCACGGCGCAAAATGAAAAACTGTTTTTT. It specifies CASTITAQNEKLFF.

This chain joins TRBV5-5 and TRBJ1-5; possibly TRBD1 for D (5 bases). CDR1 and CDR2 from the germline V gene are SGHKS and YYEKEE (reference sequence). Trimming removed 4 bases at V and 0 bases at J, with 14 bases between. The CDR3 has 16 amino acids. The CDR3 DNA is TGTGCCAGCAGCCTAGGGGACGTCCGTAGCAATCAGCCCCAGCATTTT. It translates to CASSLGDVRSNQPQHF.

This clonotype has just a few counts. The chain combines TRBV10-3 with TRBJ2-7, with D possibly being TRBD1 or TRBD2 (7 bases each). This CDR3 region has 13 residues. In germline, CDR1 is ENHRY, CDR2 SYGVKD. V was clipped by 10 bases and J by 1 base, with 14 bases between them. The CDR3: CATQGGESYEQYF. In DNA form, the CDR3 reads TGTGCCACCCAGGGGGGGGAATCCTACGAGCAGTACTTC.

In this sample, this clonotype turned up a few times. The chain has TRBV6-6 and TRBJ1-4; D gene unclear. V gave up 1 base and J gave up 6 bases, with 6 bases separating them. In germline, CDR1 is MNHNY, CDR2 SVGAGI (reference sequence). CDR3 length equals 13 residues. This CDR3 is CASSYWPHEKLFF. For the CDR3, the DNA is TGTGCCAGCAGTTACTGGCCTCATGAAAAACTGTTTTTT.

This clonotype showed up many times. This rearrangement joins TRBV12-3 or TRBV12-4 to TRBJ2-7, with D maybe TRBD1 (5 bases). The CDR3 has 16 amino acids. With 3 bases removed from V and 2 bases from J, the gap between germline ends came to 17 bases. The CDR3 is CASSLNRLVPTYEQYF. The CDR3 DNA reads as TGTGCCAGCAGTTTGAACAGGCTGGTGCCTACCTACGAGCAGTACTTC.

The CDR3 DNA reads TGTGCCAGCAGCATAACAGGGTCGGCTAGGGAGCAGTACTTC. This sequence encodes CASSITGSAREQYF. The chain links TRBV5-6 to TRBJ2-7; D possibly corresponds to TRBD1 (6 bases). Germline V gives CDR1 SGHDT, CDR2 YYEEEE. V was clipped by 4 bases and J by 7 bases, with 18 bases between them. CDR3 length: 14 amino acids.

The chain is built from TRBV10-3 and TRBJ2-3, with a possible D match to TRBD1 (5 bases). The CDR3 sequence is 14 residues long. CDR1 is ENHRY and CDR2 is SYGVKD in the germline V gene. V was cut by 4 bases and J by 2 bases, with 10 bases left in between. The CDR3: CAISGQKITDTQYF. The CDR3 DNA is TGTGCCATCAGTGGACAGAAAATCACAGATACGCAGTATTTT.

This clonotype was seen a handful of times. The gene calls are TRBV20-1 and TRBJ2-1; a weak D match, TRBD2 (5 bases). This CDR3 region has 13 residues. The ends were cut back, 3 bases at V and 4 bases at J, with 10 bases in the middle. The germline V gene encodes CDR1 DFQATT and CDR2 SNEGSKA (reference sequence). CDR3 sequence reads: CSASPSRYNEQFF. DNA for the CDR3: TGCAGTGCTAGTCCTAGCAGGTACAATGAGCAGTTCTTC.

This clonotype was observed a few times. The rearrangement uses TRBV20-1 and TRBJ2-1; the match to TRBD1 covers 9 bases. The CDR3 contains 16 residues. Germline values: CDR1 DFQATT, CDR2 SNEGSKA (reference sequence). V dropped 3 bases and J dropped 1; count of bases not matched to a gene: 7. The CDR3 DNA reads TGCAGTGCTAGGGTACAACAGGGGGCGTCCTACAATGAGCAGTTCTTC. Encoded protein: CSARVQQGASYNEQFF.

The chain has TRBV6-1 and TRBJ1-2; maybe TRBD1 (6 bases). The CDR3 spans 14 residues. Between the trimmed V and J ends, which lost 10 bases and 8 bases, there was a span of 23 bases. Looked up from germline, CDR1 is MNHNS and CDR2 is SASEGT. The CDR3 reads CATKARGVLDGYTF. In DNA, the CDR3 is TGTGCCACCAAGGCCAGGGGAGTTCTAGACGGCTACACCTTC.

This clonotype was found a few times. V gene TRBV20-1 combines with J gene TRBJ1-5; D is unresolved. V shed 3 bases and J shed 4 bases, with 13 bases lying between them. Germline CDR1 reads DFQATT; CDR2 reads SNEGSKA (reference sequence). The CDR3 is 14 amino acids. The CDR3 spells CSASPTRVNQPQHF. CDR3 in DNA: TGCAGTGCTAGCCCGACACGGGTTAATCAGCCCCAGCATTTT.

The chain couples TRBV12-3 or TRBV12-4 to TRBJ2-1, with TRBD2 matching over 9 bases. CDR3 length equals 18 residues. V shed 3 bases and J 1 base; nucleotides not matched to a gene: 10. CDR3 coding DNA: TGTGCCAGCAGTTTGGTAGCGGGAGATATTGGTTCCTACAATGAGCAGTTCTTC. Encoded protein: CASSLVAGDIGSYNEQFF.

This sequence joins TRBV2 and TRBJ2-1; D may be TRBD2 (5 bases). The CDR3 is 12 amino acids. V lost 3 bases, J lost 9 bases, and 9 bases lay in between. Germline V gene data show CDR1 as SNHLY and CDR2 as FYNNEI. The CDR3 loop is CASSEEVSEQFF. CDR3 coding DNA: TGTGCCAGCAGTGAGGAGGTCTCTGAGCAGTTCTTC.

The chain joins TRBV6-1 to TRBJ1-2; TRBD1 agrees at 7 bases. V lost 8 bases to trimming and J lost 4 bases; unmatched junction nucleotides: 7. Per germline, CDR1 MNHNS and CDR2 SASEGT. The CDR3 totals 13 residues. CDR3 nucleotides: TGTGCCAGCGCACAGGGGCAAGGCTATGGCTACACCTTC. Translation: CASAQGQGYGYTF.

The J gene is TRBJ2-3, the V gene TRBV24-1; 12 nucleotides agree with TRBD2. The CDR3 totals 15 residues. Per germline, CDR1 KGHDR and CDR2 SFDVKD. Trimming cost V 9 bases and J 3 bases; bases outside gene matches: 6. CDR3 DNA sequence: TGTGCCACCGGAACTAGCGGGAGGTTGACAGATACGCAGTATTTT. Its translation is CATGTSGRLTDTQYF.

This clonotype turned up a few times. The chain employs TRBV20-1 and TRBJ2-5, with no clear D. Germline V lookup: CDR1 DFQATT, CDR2 SNEGSKA (reference sequence). Trimming shortened V by 6 bases and J by 5 bases, and 4 bases separated the two germline ends. There are 9 residues in the CDR3. The CDR3 region has the DNA TGCAGTGCCGCGGAGACCCAGTACTTC. Its translation: CSAAETQYF.

This clonotype was recorded a few times. This chain connects TRBV20-1 to TRBJ2-3, with TRBD2 as a possible D gene (6 bases). The germline gives CDR1 DFQATT, CDR2 SNEGSKA (reference sequence). V shed 1 base and J shed 0 bases, with 8 bases lying between them. This CDR3 has 14 residues. The CDR3: CSARGRDSTDTQYF. The DNA for the CDR3 is TGCAGTGCTAGAGGGCGGGATAGCACAGATACGCAGTATTTT.

This clonotype was counted at least ten times. The chain recombines TRBV10-3 with TRBJ2-2; no clear D gene. The CDR3 has 18 residues. Trimming stripped 5 bases from V and 1 base from J, with 20 bases between. CDR1 is ENHRY and CDR2 is SYGVKD in the germline V gene. CDR3 nucleotides: TGTGCCATCAGTCGGCTCCCGGCAGGCCAACAGAACACCGGGGAGCTGTTTTTT. Amino acid sequence: CAISRLPAGQQNTGELFF.

This clonotype showed up many times. V gene TRBV29-1 combines with J gene TRBJ2-1; 8 bases fit TRBD2. The CDR3 consists of 13 residues. Trimming took 7 bases from V and 9 from J; bases not matched to a gene: 11. CDR1 and CDR2 from the germline V gene are SQVTM and ANQGSEA. DNA for the CDR3: TGCAGCGCCTGCGGGGGGCGGGGTGGTGAGCAGTTCTTC. Translation: CSACGGRGGEQFF.

This clonotype has just a few counts. The chain recombines TRBV7-2 with TRBJ1-2; TRBD1 might be the D (5 bases). The ends were cut back, 5 bases at V and 5 bases at J, with 18 bases in the middle. The CDR3 sequence is 15 residues long. From germline, CDR1 is SGHTA and CDR2 FQGNSA. DNA of the CDR3: TGTGCCAGCAGCCGTCTATGGGGCAGCCTTTATGGCTACACCTTC. Amino acid sequence: CASSRLWGSLYGYTF.

V usage is TRBV6-2 or TRBV6-3 and J usage is TRBJ2-3; TRBD1 is a possible D gene (7 bases). CDR1 MNHEY and CDR2 SVGEGT come from the germline V gene. This CDR3 spans 16 amino acids. Deletions cut 2 bases from V and 2 bases from J, with 14 bases between. CDR3 residues: CASSYPDRRVTDTQYF. CDR3 sequence (DNA): TGTGCCAGCAGTTACCCGGACAGGAGGGTCACAGATACGCAGTATTTT.

This clonotype has just a few counts. The rearrangement links TRBV7-2 to TRBJ2-7; D unresolved. V was clipped by 1 base and J by 7 bases, with 8 bases between them. CDR3 length: 12 amino acids. From germline, CDR1 is SGHTA and CDR2 FQGNSA. The CDR3 is CASSLEPLEQYF. DNA for the CDR3: TGTGCCAGCAGCTTAGAGCCTTTGGAGCAGTACTTC.

This chain links TRBV3-1 with TRBJ1-3; D is ambiguous. Per germline, CDR1 LGHDT and CDR2 YNNKEL (reference sequence). V dropped 3 bases and J dropped 5 bases, with 14 bases sitting between them. The CDR3 extends over 15 amino acids. The CDR3 is CASSHRDVGRNTIYF. The CDR3 bases are TGTGCCAGCAGCCATAGAGACGTCGGAAGAAACACCATATATTTT. Variable domain in full (rest from reference TRBV3-1 and TRBJ1-3): DTAVSQTPKYLVTQMGNDKSIKCEQNLGHDTMYWYKQDSKKFLKIMFSYNNKELIINETVPNRFSPKSPDKAHLNLHINSLELGDSAVYFCASSHRDVGRNTIYFGEGSWLTVV.

The genes are TRBV10-3 and TRBJ2-7; D is possibly TRBD1 or TRBD2 (5 bases each). Deletions cut 0 bases from V and 0 bases from J, with 9 bases between. The germline CDR1 and CDR2 sequences are ENHRY and SYGVKD. This CDR3 is 15 amino acids long. In DNA, the CDR3 is TGTGCCATCAGTGAGTCCCCGGGACCCTCCTACGAGCAGTACTTC. It codes for CAISESPGPSYEQYF.

This chain links TRBV6-1 with TRBJ1-6; TRBD1 agrees at 7 bases. The germline V gene has CDR1 MNHNS and CDR2 SASEGT. Unmatched junction bases numbered 6, after V lost 9 bases and J lost 7 bases. The CDR3 loop spans 13 amino acids. CDR3 region: CASQKGGNSPLHF. The CDR3 DNA reads TGTGCCAGTCAGAAAGGGGGCAATTCACCCCTCCACTTT.

J is TRBJ2-1 and V is TRBV7-2; 7 bases match TRBD2. Looked up from germline, CDR1 is SGHTA and CDR2 is FQGNSA. The junction had 5 bases not matched to a gene; V was cut back by 1 base and J by 5 bases. CDR3 length: 15 amino acids. In DNA, the CDR3 is TGTGCCAGCAGCTTAGGCCTAGCGGTCCACAATGAGCAGTTCTTC. Translating it yields CASSLGLAVHNEQFF.

This clonotype was picked up a small number of times. The chain's CDR3 is CASSLRGGRPETQYF. The CDR3 coding sequence is TGTGCCAGCAGCTTAAGAGGGGGACGACCGGAGACCCAGTACTTC. This sequence joins TRBV7-9 and TRBJ2-5; tentative D call: TRBD1 (6 bases). CDR1 and CDR2 (germline): SEHNR, FQNEAQ (reference sequence). This CDR3 is built from 15 residues. With 2 bases removed from V and 5 bases from J, the gap between germline ends came to 15 bases. Using reference TRBV7-9 and TRBJ2-5 for the parts outside the CDR3, the full variable domain is DTGVSQNPRHKITKRGQNVTFRCDPISEHNRLYWYRQTLGQGPEFLTYFQNEAQLEKSRLLSDRFSAERPKGSFSTLEIQRTEQGDSAMYLCASSLRGGRPETQYFGPGTRLLVL.

This clonotype was counted between two and nine times. This rearrangement joins TRBV10-3 to TRBJ2-2; 8 bases align to TRBD2. From germline, CDR1 is ENHRY and CDR2 SYGVKD. With V trimmed by 0 bases and J by 0 bases, 3 bases remained unmatched. The CDR3 runs 17 residues. CDR3 protein: CAISESLAGANTGELFF. The CDR3 coding sequence is TGTGCCATCAGTGAGTCTCTAGCGGGCGCGAACACCGGGGAGCTGTTTTTT.

This chain joins TRBV6-5 and TRBJ2-1; D may match TRBD1 or TRBD2 (5 bases each). Trimming removed 2 bases from V and 8 bases from J, with 10 bases in between. Germline loops: CDR1 MNHEY, CDR2 SVGAGI. The CDR3 contains 13 residues. This CDR3 is CASSYRGAHEQFF. CDR3 in DNA: TGTGCCAGCAGTTACAGGGGAGCCCATGAGCAGTTCTTC.